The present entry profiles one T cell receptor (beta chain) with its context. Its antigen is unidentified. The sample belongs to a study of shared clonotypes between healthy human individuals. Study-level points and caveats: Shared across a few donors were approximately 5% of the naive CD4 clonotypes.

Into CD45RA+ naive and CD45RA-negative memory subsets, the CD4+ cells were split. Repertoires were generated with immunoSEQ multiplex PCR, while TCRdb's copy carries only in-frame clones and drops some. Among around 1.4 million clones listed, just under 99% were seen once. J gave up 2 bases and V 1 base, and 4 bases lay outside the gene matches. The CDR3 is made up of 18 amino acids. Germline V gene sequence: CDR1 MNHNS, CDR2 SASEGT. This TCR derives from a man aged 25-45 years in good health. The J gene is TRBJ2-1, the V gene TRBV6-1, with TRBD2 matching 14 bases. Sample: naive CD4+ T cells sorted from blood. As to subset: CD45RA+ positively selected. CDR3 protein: CASSEGLAGGPTYNEQFF. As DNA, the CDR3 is TGTGCCAGCAGTGAAGGACTAGCGGGAGGGCCAACCTACAATGAGCAGTTCTTC.